Each of the 31 T cell receptor beta chains below was sequenced from the same sample in a study of CD8 T cells in ankylosing spondylitis. In TCRdb, the 5' RACE reads were re-called with MiXCR into one record per CDR3 protein. The sample records about 160,000 distinct CDR3 sequences, approximately 20% being singletons. The specimen sequenced was blood, either unsorted or a sorted T cell fraction (not recorded which). These TCRs come from a male donor with ankylosing spondylitis or in good health (not recorded which).

This chain joins TRBV12-3 or TRBV12-4 and TRBJ2-7, with D possibly matching TRBD1 (6 bases). V gave up 7 bases and J gave up 0 bases, with 16 bases separating them. The CDR3 spans 15 residues. The chain's CDR3 is CASTHADRVSYEQYF. In nucleotides, the CDR3 is TGTGCCAGCACCCACGCGGACAGAGTCTCCTACGAGCAGTACTTC.

This clonotype was observed a few times. This chain links TRBV7-2 with TRBJ2-1; TRBD1 matches 10 bases. Trimming at V came to 0 bases and at J to 6 bases, leaving 2 bases not matched to a gene. Germline V gene lookup returns CDR1 SGHTA and CDR2 FQGNSA. This CDR3 contains 15 residues. The CDR3 nucleotides read TGTGCCAGCAGCTTAGCGGGACAGGGGCGCAATGAGCAGTTCTTC. Translation gives CASSLAGQGRNEQFF.

This clonotype has a handful of counts. The J gene is TRBJ2-7, the V gene TRBV7-9, with 14 bases matching TRBD2. This CDR3 has 17 amino acids. Unmatched junction bases numbered 7, after V lost 5 bases and J lost 1 base. Germline V gene lookup returns CDR1 SEHNR and CDR2 FQNEAQ (reference sequence). In DNA, the CDR3 is TGTGCCAGCAGCACGGGGGGACTAGCGGGAGTTTCCTACGAGCAGTACTTC. Protein product: CASSTGGLAGVSYEQYF.

This clonotype has more than one count but fewer than ten. The chain employs TRBV2 and TRBJ1-5; D uncertain. The V gene's germline CDR1 is SNHLY and CDR2 FYNNEI. V lost 3 bases and J lost 0, with 18 bases in between. CDR3 length equals 18 residues. CDR3: CASSDEGLLSFSNQPQHF. The CDR3 bases are TGTGCCAGCAGTGACGAAGGGCTCCTTAGTTTTAGCAATCAGCCCCAGCATTTT.

Only a few counts were recorded for this clonotype. Here the CDR3 reads CASSRLGASYEQYF. The CDR3 DNA reads TGTGCCAGCAGTCGACTCGGGGCATCCTACGAGCAGTACTTC. V gene TRBV25-1 combines with J gene TRBJ2-7, with D possibly being TRBD1 or TRBD2 (5 bases each). The CDR3 contains 14 residues. Per germline, CDR1 MGHDK and CDR2 SYGVNS. Trimming shortened V by 5 bases and J by 1 base, and 12 bases separated the two germline ends.

The chain recombines TRBV10-3 with TRBJ2-7; D unresolved. Germline V lookup: CDR1 ENHRY, CDR2 SYGVKD. V lost 4 bases and J 1 base, leaving 5 bases between the germline ends. The CDR3 totals 12 residues. The CDR3 coding sequence is TGTGCCATCAGTGGAAATTCCTACGAGCAGTACTTC. Protein: CAISGNSYEQYF.

This clonotype was seen only a few times. This chain connects TRBV5-1 to TRBJ2-3; D gene uncertain. This CDR3 contains 15 residues. CDR1 SGHRS and CDR2 YFSETQ come from the germline V gene. The V end lost 4 bases, the J end lost 3 bases, and 15 bases lay between the germline ends. In DNA, the CDR3 is TGCGCCAGCAGCCGGACCGGGTCTCCGACAGATACGCAGTATTTT. Its translation is CASSRTGSPTDTQYF.

In this sample, this clonotype turned up once. The junction departs from germline at one end; a sequencing error may be responsible. This chain uses TRBV7-9 with TRBJ1-1; 7 bases align to TRBD1. The germline V gene has CDR1 SEHNR and CDR2 FQNEAQ (reference sequence). CDR3 size: 13 residues. CDR3 loop: CVSSPRQGVEAFF. The CDR3 nucleotides read TGTGTCAGCAGCCCGAGACAGGGCGTGGAAGCTTTCTTT. Complete variable domain (other parts from reference TRBV7-9 and TRBJ1-1): DTGVSQNPRHKITKRGQNVTFRCDPISEHNRLYWYRQTLGQGPEFLTYFQNEAQLEKSRLLSDRFSAERPKGSFSTLEIQRTEQGDSAMYLCVSSPRQGVEAFFGQGTRLTVV.

This clonotype was counted ten times or more. The CDR3 DNA is TGCAGTGCTAGGGCTATGAACACCGGGGAGCTGTTTTTT. This sequence encodes CSARAMNTGELFF. The gene calls are TRBV20-1 and TRBJ2-2; no definite D call. V lost 3 bases to trimming and J lost 1 base, with 6 bases between them. Germline V gene data show CDR1 as DFQATT and CDR2 as SNEGSKA (reference sequence). CDR3 length equals 13 residues.

The chain uses TRBV19 and TRBJ2-1; 13 bases agree with TRBD2. V lost 7 bases to trimming and J lost 3 bases; unmatched junction nucleotides: 6. This CDR3 spans 16 amino acids. Looked up from germline, CDR1 is LNHDA and CDR2 is SQIVND (reference sequence). The CDR3 sequence is CASKGRTSGSYNEQFF. CDR3 DNA sequence: TGTGCCAGTAAAGGCCGGACTAGCGGGAGCTACAATGAGCAGTTCTTC.

Points on this clonotype: One end of the junction fails to match germline, which may point to a read error. This chain joins TRBV20-1 and TRBJ2-2; 8 nucleotides match TRBD1. This CDR3 contains 14 residues. The germline V gene encodes CDR1 DFQATT and CDR2 SNEGSKA (reference sequence). The CDR3 is CSATWTGNSGELFF. The CDR3 DNA is TGCAGTGCTACCTGGACAGGGAACTCCGGGGAGCTGTTTTTT.

This clonotype has at least ten counts. The chain couples TRBV29-1 to TRBJ1-2; D remains unclear. Trimming removed 0 bases at V and 6 bases at J, with 14 bases between. The CDR3 consists of 14 residues. The germline V gene encodes CDR1 SQVTM and CDR2 ANQGSEA. The CDR3 loop is CSVEDGRAADGYTF. CDR3 sequence (DNA): TGCAGCGTTGAAGATGGTAGGGCCGCCGATGGCTACACCTTC. Complete variable domain (other parts from reference TRBV29-1 and TRBJ1-2): SAVISQKPSRDICQRGTSLTIQCQVDSQVTMMFWYRQQPGQSLTLIATANQGSEATYESGFVIDKFPISRPNLTFSTLTVSNMSPEDSSIYLCSVEDGRAADGYTFGSGTRLTVV.

This clonotype was counted at least ten times. CDR3 amino acids: CASSQDRGVHGYTF. The CDR3 DNA sequence: TGTGCCAGCAGTCAAGACAGGGGAGTCCATGGCTACACCTTC. The chain combines TRBV6-1 with TRBJ1-2; 8 bases align to TRBD1. V was pared by 5 bases and J by 6 bases, with 8 bases of the junction left unmatched. Germline V gene data show CDR1 as MNHNS and CDR2 as SASEGT. The CDR3 has 14 residues.

The CDR3 region is CASSFSTGDYGYTF. The CDR3 DNA reads as TGTGCCAGCAGCTTTTCTACAGGGGACTATGGCTACACCTTC. The V and J genes are TRBV5-5 and TRBJ1-2, with TRBD1 matching over 7 bases. Germline V gene sequence: CDR1 SGHKS, CDR2 YYEKEE (reference sequence). V was pared by 2 bases and J by 3 bases, with 4 bases of the junction left unmatched. The CDR3 contains 14 residues. Using reference TRBV5-5 and TRBJ1-2 for the parts outside the CDR3, the full variable domain is DAGVTQSPTHLIKTRGQQVTLRCSPISGHKSVSWYQQVLGQGPQFIFQYYEKEERGRGNFPDRFSARQFPNYSSELNVNALLLGDSALYLCASSFSTGDYGYTFGSGTRLTVV.

The V gene is TRBV4-1, the J gene TRBJ1-5; perhaps TRBD1 as D (6 bases). The CDR3 extends over 16 amino acids. V shed 3 bases and J shed 6 bases, with 18 bases lying between them. Germline V gives CDR1 MGHRA, CDR2 YSYEKL. DNA for the CDR3: TGCGCCAGCAGCCACTTATACCGGGACAAAATTCAGCCCCAGCATTTT. Its protein is CASSHLYRDKIQPQHF.

In this sample, this clonotype turned up many times. This sequence joins TRBV20-1 and TRBJ1-2; 7 nucleotides line up with TRBD1. Germline lookup yields CDR1 DFQATT and CDR2 SNEGSKA (reference sequence). Unmatched junction bases numbered 13, after V lost 0 bases and J lost 6 bases. The CDR3 consists of 16 residues. The CDR3 sequence: CSARDAGQAAIHGYTF. CDR3 nucleotides: TGCAGTGCTAGAGACGCAGGACAGGCTGCTATCCATGGCTACACCTTC.

This rearrangement joins TRBV19 to TRBJ1-2, with 9 bases aligning to TRBD1. The germline V gene has CDR1 LNHDA and CDR2 SQIVND (reference sequence). The CDR3 has 14 residues. The J segment lost 3 bases and the V segment lost 5 bases, leaving 4 bases of the junction unmatched. DNA for the CDR3: TGTGCCAGTAGTCCTGGGACAGGGCACTATGGCTACACCTTC. This gives the protein CASSPGTGHYGYTF.

CDR3 sequence reads: CASSFGGSQYF. The CDR3 DNA is TGTGCCAGCAGTTTCGGGGGTAGTCAGTACTTC. The chain employs TRBV12-3 or TRBV12-4 and TRBJ2-4; D possibly corresponds to TRBD2 (6 bases). Trimming left V 3 bases short and J 12 bases short, with 9 bases between. This CDR3 has 11 amino acids.

The V and J genes are TRBV14 and TRBJ2-1; D is unclear. V was clipped by 0 bases and J by 6 bases, with 6 bases between them. Germline V lookup: CDR1 SGHDN, CDR2 FVKESK. The CDR3 contains 13 residues. Written as DNA, the CDR3 is TGTGCCAGCAGCCAAGACCTACTCAATGAGCAGTTCTTC. It encodes CASSQDLLNEQFF.

This rearrangement joins TRBV28 to TRBJ2-1; a weak D match, TRBD1 (5 bases). The CDR3 totals 13 residues. V lost 10 bases and J 0 bases, leaving 10 bases between the germline ends. The germline V gene encodes CDR1 MDHEN and CDR2 SYDVKM. The DNA for the CDR3 is TGTGCCATCCTCGACAGCTCCTACAATGAGCAGTTCTTC. This gives the protein CAILDSSYNEQFF.

The chain uses TRBV12-3 or TRBV12-4 and TRBJ1-1; D possibly corresponds to TRBD1 (6 bases). Trimming cost V 6 bases and J 5 bases, with 22 bases left between them. This CDR3 contains 16 residues. This CDR3 is CASSYTYDRRGTEAFF. CDR3 DNA: TGTGCCAGCAGCTATACCTACGACAGGCGGGGGACTGAAGCTTTCTTT.

V usage is TRBV29-1 and J usage is TRBJ1-5; D gene uncertain. CDR1 and CDR2 from the germline V gene are SQVTM and ANQGSEA. The CDR3 has 13 residues. Trimming took 0 bases from V and 4 from J, leaving 7 bases between them. CDR3 in amino acids: CSVEENTNQPQHF. The DNA of the CDR3 is TGCAGCGTTGAAGAAAACACTAATCAGCCCCAGCATTTT.

This clonotype occurred a few times. The rearrangement links TRBV7-2 to TRBJ2-3; no definite D call. The CDR3 is made up of 14 amino acids. The ends were cut back, 1 base at V and 6 bases at J, with 11 bases in the middle. Germline-derived CDR1 and CDR2 are SGHTA and FQGNSA. CDR3: CASSLGLPQDTQYF. In DNA form, the CDR3 reads TGTGCCAGCAGCTTAGGACTGCCTCAGGATACGCAGTATTTT.

V is TRBV4-2 and J is TRBJ2-7, with D perhaps matching TRBD2 (5 bases). Germline values: CDR1 LGHNA, CDR2 YNFKEQ. This CDR3 contains 14 residues. Trimming stripped 4 bases from V and 4 bases from J, with 14 bases between. For the CDR3, the DNA is TGTGCCAGCAGCCCACTTGGAGGAGGTTACGAGCAGTACTTC. Translation gives CASSPLGGGYEQYF.

The chain has TRBV7-2 and TRBJ1-2; no clear D. The CDR3 covers 15 residues. CDR1 SGHTA and CDR2 FQGNSA come from the germline V gene. V was clipped by 1 base and J by 2 bases, with 11 bases between them. The CDR3 sequence: CASSLEARRNYGYTF. The DNA of the CDR3 is TGTGCCAGCAGCTTAGAGGCTCGCCGGAACTATGGCTACACCTTC. The complete variable domain, with remaining parts taken from reference TRBV7-2 and TRBJ1-2, reads GAGVSQSPSNKVTEKGKDVELRCDPISGHTALYWYRQSLGQGLEFLIYFQGNSAPDKSGLPSDRFSAERTGGSVSTLTIQRTQQEDSAVYLCASSLEARRNYGYTFGSGTRLTVV.

The rearrangement links TRBV7-8 to TRBJ2-7, with TRBD1 matching over 7 bases. Germline-derived CDR1 and CDR2 are SGHVS and FQNEAQ. Unmatched junction bases numbered 5, after V lost 0 bases and J lost 0 bases. CDR3 length: 16 amino acids. CDR3 amino acids: CASSLAAGTDSYEQYF. The CDR3 nucleotides are TGTGCCAGCAGCTTAGCGGCCGGGACAGACTCCTACGAGCAGTACTTC. Full variable domain (missing parts from reference TRBV7-8 and TRBJ2-7): GAGVSQSPRYKVAKRGQDVALRCDPISGHVSLFWYQQALGQGPEFLTYFQNEAQLDKSGLPSDRFFAERPEGSVSTLKIQRTQQEDSAVYLCASSLAAGTDSYEQYFGPGTRLTVT.

Many counts were recorded for this clonotype. This chain links TRBV5-1 with TRBJ2-2; no reliable D call. This CDR3 comprises 15 residues. Between the trimmed V and J ends, which lost 0 bases and 3 bases, there was a span of 9 bases. Germline CDR1 and CDR2: SGHRS and YFSETQ. Written as DNA, the CDR3 is TGCGCCAGCAGCTTGGGGGTCAGCGACACCGGGGAGCTGTTTTTT. The encoded protein is CASSLGVSDTGELFF.

The CDR3 sequence is CASSRDSRAEAFF. The DNA for the CDR3 is TGTGCCAGCAGTCGGGACAGCCGGGCTGAAGCTTTCTTT. The chain is built from TRBV6-1 and TRBJ1-1; 7 bases align to TRBD1. CDR3 length: 13 residues. With V trimmed by 5 bases and J by 6 bases, 6 bases remained unmatched. From germline, CDR1 is MNHNS and CDR2 SASEGT.

Ten or more counts support this clonotype. The chain couples TRBV20-1 to TRBJ2-1; 9 nucleotides match TRBD2. CDR1 is DFQATT, CDR2 SNEGSKA, per germline (reference sequence). The length of the CDR3 is 15 residues. The V and J ends lost 3 bases and 2 bases, in that order; junction bases with no gene match: 5. The CDR3 reads CSARDSGGTYNEQFF. CDR3 nucleotide sequence: TGCAGTGCTAGGGATAGCGGGGGAACCTACAATGAGCAGTTCTTC.

This clonotype was detected a few times. This sequence joins TRBV7-6 and TRBJ1-1; 8 bases match TRBD1. Germline-derived CDR1 and CDR2 are SGHVS and FNYEAQ. The CDR3 has 14 amino acids. Unmatched junction bases numbered 5, after V lost 5 bases and J lost 3 bases. The CDR3 nucleotides read TGTGCCAGCAGCGACCCGGACAGGGACACTGAAGCTTTCTTT. Translating it yields CASSDPDRDTEAFF.

This clonotype has a count of ten or more. J is TRBJ1-1 and V is TRBV29-1; D ambiguous. The germline CDR1 and CDR2 sequences are SQVTM and ANQGSEA. The ends were cut back, 6 bases at V and 10 bases at J, with 18 bases in the middle. The CDR3 runs 12 residues. In DNA, the CDR3 is TGCAGCGTATCGGACCCGGGCGGGGTAGCTTTCTTT. Translating it yields CSVSDPGGVAFF.